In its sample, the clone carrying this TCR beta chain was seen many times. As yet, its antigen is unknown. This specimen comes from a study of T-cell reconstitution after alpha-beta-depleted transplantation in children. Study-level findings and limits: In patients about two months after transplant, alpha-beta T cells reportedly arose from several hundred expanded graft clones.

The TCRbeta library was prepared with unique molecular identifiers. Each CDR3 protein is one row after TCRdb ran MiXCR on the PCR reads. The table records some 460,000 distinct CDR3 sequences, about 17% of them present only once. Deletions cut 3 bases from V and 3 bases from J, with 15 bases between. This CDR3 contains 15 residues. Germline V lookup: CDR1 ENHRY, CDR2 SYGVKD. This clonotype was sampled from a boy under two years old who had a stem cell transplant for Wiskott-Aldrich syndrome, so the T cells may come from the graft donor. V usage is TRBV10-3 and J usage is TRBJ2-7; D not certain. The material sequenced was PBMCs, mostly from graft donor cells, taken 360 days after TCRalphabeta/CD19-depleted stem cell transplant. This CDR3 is CAISELNVFGYEQYF. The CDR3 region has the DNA TGTGCCATCAGTGAACTTAACGTTTTCGGCTACGAGCAGTACTTC.